Shown below are 24 T cell receptor beta chains from a single sample sequenced in a study of post-analysis software for immune sequencing data. General study points: Relative to controls, patients had several TRBV segments at higher frequency, with TRBV5-6, TRBV5-1 and TRBV20-1 among these.

Tagging with unique molecular identifiers was a feature of the TCR beta cDNA libraries. TCRdb reanalysed the PCR reads using MiXCR and keeps one entry per CDR3 protein. The data hold about 540,000 distinct CDR3 sequences, with 34% observed a single time. Their antigens are not known. Specimen: blood. These receptors all come from a girl aged 2 to 17 with multiple sclerosis.

The V and J genes are TRBV20-1 and TRBJ1-2; tentative D call: TRBD1 (6 bases). V lost 0 bases to trimming and J lost 4 bases, with 12 bases between them. This CDR3 is built from 14 residues. Germline-derived CDR1 and CDR2 are DFQATT and SNEGSKA (reference sequence). CDR3 sequence: CSARDGRGGYGYTF. The DNA for the CDR3 is TGCAGTGCTAGAGATGGCAGGGGCGGCTATGGCTACACCTTC.

The sample holds one count of this clonotype. A read error may be the cause here, since a much bigger clone is one base away. This sequence joins TRBV6-5 and TRBJ2-1; tentatively, D is TRBD1 or TRBD2 (6 bases each). Germline values: CDR1 MNHEY, CDR2 SVGAGI. CDR3 size: 13 residues. Deletions cut 1 base from V and 8 bases from J, with 9 bases between. CDR3 sequence: CASSYFGGHEQFF. In DNA form, the CDR3 reads TGTGCCAGCAGTTACTTTGGGGGGCATGAGCAGTTCTTC.

The chain employs TRBV4-1 and TRBJ1-2; D is ambiguous. V lost 1 base to trimming and J lost 8 bases, with 8 bases between them. This CDR3 spans 12 amino acids. CDR1 is MGHRA and CDR2 is YSYEKL in the germline V gene. The CDR3 coding sequence is TGCGCCAGCAGCCAAGCTCCGGGGGGCTACACCTTC. Encoded protein: CASSQAPGGYTF.

This clonotype was seen only a few times. This chain uses TRBV5-5 with TRBJ1-2, with TRBD1 matching over 8 bases. Per germline, CDR1 SGHKS and CDR2 YYEKEE (reference sequence). The V segment lost 2 bases and the J segment 1 base; nucleotides outside the gene matches: 7. The CDR3 is made up of 16 amino acids. In DNA, the CDR3 is TGTGCCAGCAGCTTATCCCTCAGGGGGCATAACTATGGCTACACCTTC. It specifies CASSLSLRGHNYGYTF. Full variable domain (rest looked up from reference TRBV5-5 and TRBJ1-2): DAGVTQSPTHLIKTRGQQVTLRCSPISGHKSVSWYQQVLGQGPQFIFQYYEKEERGRGNFPDRFSARQFPNYSSELNVNALLLGDSALYLCASSLSLRGHNYGYTFGSGTRLTVV.

This sequence joins TRBV12-3 or TRBV12-4 and TRBJ2-1; the D gene is possibly TRBD1 (8 bases). With 3 bases removed from V and 15 bases from J, the gap between germline ends came to 33 bases. There are 18 residues in the CDR3. The CDR3 reads CASSLRETGVYSVPRGFF. CDR3 sequence (DNA): TGTGCCAGCAGTTTGCGGGAGACAGGGGTCTACTCAGTGCCCCGGGGGTTCTTC.

This clonotype appeared a few times. The V call is TRBV6-1, the J call TRBJ1-5, with a possible D match to TRBD1 (5 bases). Germline CDR1 MNHNS, CDR2 SASEGT. The CDR3 consists of 19 residues. The germline V and J ends were trimmed by 6 bases and 1 base, with 25 bases remaining between them. In DNA, the CDR3 is TGTGCCAGCAGACCCGCCCCCGGGCAGGGTGGAAAAAGCAATCAGCCCCAGCATTTT. It specifies CASRPAPGQGGKSNQPQHF.

The chain is built from TRBV7-8 and TRBJ1-2, with a possible D match to TRBD1 (5 bases). The CDR3 is 15 residues long. Germline CDR1 is SGHVS and CDR2 is FQNEAQ. With 5 bases removed from V and 4 bases from J, the gap between germline ends came to 17 bases. The DNA of the CDR3 is TGTGCCAGCAGCCCAGGGTTCACGGGTTCCTATGGCTACACCTTC. As protein: CASSPGFTGSYGYTF.

This clonotype was recorded at least ten times. One end of the junction varies from germline; a read error may be responsible. This chain links TRBV20-1 with TRBJ2-3; 7 nucleotides agree with TRBD2. Germline assignment: CDR1 DFQATT and CDR2 SNEGSKA (reference sequence). There are 16 residues in the CDR3. The CDR3 loop is CSARDPAGLQGDTQYF. Written as DNA, the CDR3 is TGCAGCGCTAGAGATCCAGCGGGGCTTCAGGGAGATACGCAGTATTTT.

This clonotype was recorded a few times. The V call is TRBV20-1, the J call TRBJ2-1; D is undetermined. This CDR3 is 12 amino acids long. CDR1 is DFQATT and CDR2 is SNEGSKA in the germline V gene (reference sequence). V lost 6 bases to trimming and J lost 12 bases, with 18 bases between them. The CDR3 bases are TGCAGTGCAGTCGAGGACGTTATGATGCAGTTCTTC. Its protein product is CSAVEDVMMQFF.

The V call is TRBV6-5, the J call TRBJ2-1; maybe TRBD2 (5 bases). Germline lookup yields CDR1 MNHEY and CDR2 SVGAGI. The CDR3 is 15 residues long. V gave up 7 bases and J gave up 10 bases, with 23 bases separating them. CDR3 coding DNA: TGTGCCAGCACCAGGACGTTTCGCGGGCGGGCGGAGCAGTTCTTC. Translated, it gives CASTRTFRGRAEQFF.

The gene calls are TRBV12-3 or TRBV12-4 and TRBJ2-1, with 7 positions matching TRBD2. After removal of 2 bases from V and 8 bases from J, the junction contained 9 bases not matched to a gene. This CDR3 has 15 amino acids. The CDR3 coding sequence is TGTGCCAGCAGTTTAAGGGTGGGGGGGATGGATGAGCAGTTCTTC. This codes for CASSLRVGGMDEQFF.

This clonotype was counted a few times. The chain combines TRBV20-1 with TRBJ1-2; TRBD1 agrees at 7 bases. The CDR3 has 14 residues. Germline CDR1 is DFQATT and CDR2 is SNEGSKA (reference sequence). The junction had 5 bases not matched to a gene; V was cut back by 0 bases and J by 4 bases. CDR3 coding DNA: TGCAGTGCTAGAGACAGGGGACAGCTCTATGGCTACACCTTC. The encoded protein is CSARDRGQLYGYTF.

This chain connects TRBV12-3 or TRBV12-4 to TRBJ1-1, with D hard to call. The CDR3 runs 15 residues. The V end lost 3 bases, the J end lost 4 bases, and 15 bases lay between the germline ends. CDR3 amino acids: CASSFIVPGSTEAFF. The CDR3 DNA reads as TGTGCCAGCAGTTTTATCGTTCCGGGTAGCACTGAAGCTTTCTTT.

This clonotype was seen more than once but under ten times. The chain joins TRBV3-1 to TRBJ1-5; no clear D gene. CDR3 size: 16 residues. CDR1 LGHDT and CDR2 YNNKEL come from the germline V gene (reference sequence). V was cut by 1 base and J by 2 bases, with 12 bases left in between. This CDR3 is CASSQGDIPGNQPQHF. The CDR3 region has the DNA TGTGCCAGCAGCCAAGGAGACATCCCGGGCAATCAGCCCCAGCATTTT.

The chain is built from TRBV12-3 or TRBV12-4 and TRBJ2-1; 8 nucleotides align to TRBD2. Losses at the gene ends were 6 bases for V and 6 bases for J; bases not matched to a gene: 7. CDR3 length: 14 amino acids. CDR3 sequence: CASSPGLDPNEQFF. CDR3 sequence (DNA): TGTGCCAGCAGCCCGGGACTAGACCCCAATGAGCAGTTCTTC.

This chain connects TRBV5-1 to TRBJ1-2; D is possibly TRBD1 (5 bases). The CDR3 is made up of 13 amino acids. Germline CDR1 SGHRS, CDR2 YFSETQ. V lost 5 bases, J lost 0 bases, and 8 bases lay in between. CDR3 protein: CASRWDPNYGYTF. CDR3 nucleotide sequence: TGCGCCAGCAGATGGGACCCTAACTATGGCTACACCTTC.

This clonotype was seen a few times. The genes are TRBV6-1 and TRBJ2-1; D not certain. Germline V gene sequence: CDR1 MNHNS, CDR2 SASEGT. This CDR3 spans 13 amino acids. V was shortened by 3 bases and J by 7 bases, with 10 bases between the two germline ends. This CDR3 is CASSDAHHNEQFF. The CDR3 DNA is TGTGCCAGCAGTGATGCCCATCATAATGAGCAGTTCTTC.

This clonotype was seen a handful of times. V gene TRBV20-1 combines with J gene TRBJ2-5, with unresolved D. Germline loops: CDR1 DFQATT, CDR2 SNEGSKA (reference sequence). The CDR3 is 15 amino acids. V was shortened by 2 bases and J by 9 bases, with 22 bases between the two germline ends. The CDR3 reads CSARPPSLRGSAQYF. CDR3 sequence (DNA): TGCAGTGCTAGACCCCCGTCGCTCCGCGGATCGGCCCAGTACTTC.

This clonotype appeared a few times. This chain joins TRBV20-1 and TRBJ1-2, with TRBD1 matching 8 bases. J was trimmed by 10 bases and V by 5 bases; bases with no gene match: 9. The CDR3 totals 12 residues. Germline V gives CDR1 DFQATT, CDR2 SNEGSKA (reference sequence). The CDR3 here is CSARIGQGNYTF. The CDR3, as DNA: TGCAGTGCTCGCATTGGACAGGGTAACTACACCTTC.

The genes are TRBV7-9 and TRBJ1-1; D perhaps matches TRBD1 (5 bases). The germline V gene has CDR1 SEHNR and CDR2 FQNEAQ (reference sequence). V was pared by 1 base and J by 1 base, with 13 bases between. This CDR3 region has 16 residues. Here the CDR3 DNA reads TGTGCCAGCAGCTTAGGGGCAGGGAACGCGAACACTGAAGCTTTCTTT. Amino acids: CASSLGAGNANTEAFF.

There are a few counts of this clonotype. The chain combines TRBV20-1 with TRBJ2-7; TRBD2 aligns across 9 bases. The CDR3 is 13 residues long. The V gene's germline CDR1 is DFQATT and CDR2 SNEGSKA (reference sequence). CDR3 nucleotide sequence: TGCGGACCGTTAGCGGGGGAGACGGGGGAGCAGTACTTC. It is translated as CGPLAGETGEQYF.

The J gene is TRBJ1-2, the V gene TRBV3-1; D perhaps matches TRBD1 (5 bases). CDR3 length equals 18 residues. Trimming removed 1 base from V and 10 bases from J, with 28 bases in between. CDR1 is LGHDT and CDR2 is YNNKEL in the germline V gene (reference sequence). The CDR3 coding sequence is TGTGCCAGCAGCCAAGGGGCCAAGGGACCCACGAAGGGTTTTTTCTACACCTTC. This encodes CASSQGAKGPTKGFFYTF.

This chain uses TRBV3-1 with TRBJ2-1; TRBD2 matches 9 bases. This CDR3 is built from 16 residues. The V and J ends lost 4 bases and 0 bases, in that order; junction bases with no gene match: 4. Germline V gene data show CDR1 as LGHDT and CDR2 as YNNKEL (reference sequence). The DNA for the CDR3 is TGTGCCAGCAGCCCCTCGCGGGGGGGCTCCTACAATGAGCAGTTCTTC. Translated, it gives CASSPSRGGSYNEQFF.

This clonotype appeared a few times. The rearrangement joins TRBV4-1 to TRBJ2-7; D is uncertain. The CDR3 length is 14 residues. Deletions cut 5 bases from V and 3 bases from J, with 14 bases between. In germline, CDR1 is MGHRA, CDR2 YSYEKL. CDR3 region: CASSAGYVGYEQYF. The DNA for the CDR3 is TGCGCCAGCAGCGCCGGATACGTTGGCTACGAGCAGTACTTC.